This T cell receptor (beta chain) was documented in a study of cytomegalovirus exposure and HLA in healthy donors. Whole-study context: Findings of an earlier analysis included more than 90 million unique TCR beta sequences from roughly 200 million T cells. Overall study findings and caveats: Many donors carried some public TCRs, although rarity characterized most TCR sequences. An analysis done earlier found most TCR beta V segments productive about 87% or about 30% of the time.

Primers: 60 Vbeta forward and 13 Jbeta reverse. Produced via immunoSEQ multiplex PCR; TCRdb's table is partial and in-frame only. Among 100,000 to 120,000 clones listed, roughly 13% were seen once. The table lists this clone with a few counts. Its antigen is undetermined. The CDR3 runs to 16 residues. CDR1 is MGHRA and CDR2 is YSYEKL in the germline V gene. Trimming removed 1 base from V and 8 bases from J, with 20 bases in between. Sequencing was performed on PBMCs. The genes are TRBV4-1 and TRBJ1-2, with D possibly being TRBD1 (6 bases). The origin of this receptor is a man in his forties in good health and CMV-seropositive. The CDR3 nucleotides are TGCGCCAGCAGCCAAGGAGGGTTTGGGACAAGTAACGGCTACACCTTC. Its translation is CASSQGGFGTSNGYTF.